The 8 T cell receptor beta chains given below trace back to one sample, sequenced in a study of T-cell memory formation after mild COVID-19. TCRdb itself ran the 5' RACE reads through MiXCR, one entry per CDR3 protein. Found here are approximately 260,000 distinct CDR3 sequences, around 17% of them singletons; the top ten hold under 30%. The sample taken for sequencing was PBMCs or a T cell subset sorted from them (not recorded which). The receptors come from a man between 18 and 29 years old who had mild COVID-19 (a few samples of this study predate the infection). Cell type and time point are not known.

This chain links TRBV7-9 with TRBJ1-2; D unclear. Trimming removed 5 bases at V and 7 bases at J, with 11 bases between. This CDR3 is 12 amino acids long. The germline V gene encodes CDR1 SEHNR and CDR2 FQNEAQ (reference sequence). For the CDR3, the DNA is TGTGCCAGCAGCCTACGTGGGTCTGGCTACACCTTC. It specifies CASSLRGSGYTF.

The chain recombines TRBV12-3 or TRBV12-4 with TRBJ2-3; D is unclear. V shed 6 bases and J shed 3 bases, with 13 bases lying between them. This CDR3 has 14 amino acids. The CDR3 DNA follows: TGTGCCAGCAGATTCGGGCACCGAACAGATACGCAGTATTTT. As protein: CASRFGHRTDTQYF.

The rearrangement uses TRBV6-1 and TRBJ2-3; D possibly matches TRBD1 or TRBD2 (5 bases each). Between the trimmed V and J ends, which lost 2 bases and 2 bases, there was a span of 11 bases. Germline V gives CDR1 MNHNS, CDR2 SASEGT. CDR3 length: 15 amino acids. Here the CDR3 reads CASSESRDPTDTQYF. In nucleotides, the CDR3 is TGTGCCAGCAGTGAAAGTCGGGACCCCACAGATACGCAGTATTTT.

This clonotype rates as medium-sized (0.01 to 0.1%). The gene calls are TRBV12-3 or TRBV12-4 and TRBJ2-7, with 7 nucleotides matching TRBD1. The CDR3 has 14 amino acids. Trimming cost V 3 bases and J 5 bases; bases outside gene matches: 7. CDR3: CASSLDRYGHEQYV. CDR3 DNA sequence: TGTGCCAGCAGTTTGGACAGGTACGGTCACGAGCAGTACGTC.

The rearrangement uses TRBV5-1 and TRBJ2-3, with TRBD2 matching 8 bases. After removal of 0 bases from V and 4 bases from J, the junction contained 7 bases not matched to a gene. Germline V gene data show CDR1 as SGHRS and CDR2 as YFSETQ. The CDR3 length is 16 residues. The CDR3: CASSLGSSGGPDTQYF. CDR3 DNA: TGCGCCAGCAGCTTGGGAAGTTCGGGGGGGCCAGATACGCAGTATTTT.

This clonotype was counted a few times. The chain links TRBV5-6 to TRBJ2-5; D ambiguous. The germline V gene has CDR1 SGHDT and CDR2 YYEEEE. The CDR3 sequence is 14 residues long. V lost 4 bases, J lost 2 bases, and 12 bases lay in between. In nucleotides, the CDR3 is TGTGCCAGCAGCGGCGGCCAGCGACAAGAGACCCAGTACTTC. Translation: CASSGGQRQETQYF.

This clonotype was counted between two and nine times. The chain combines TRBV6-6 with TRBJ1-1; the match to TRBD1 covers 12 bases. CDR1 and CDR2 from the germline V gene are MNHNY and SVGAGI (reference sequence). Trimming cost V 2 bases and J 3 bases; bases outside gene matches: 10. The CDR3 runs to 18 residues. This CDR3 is CASSYKRDRGLEDTEAFF. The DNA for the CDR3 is TGTGCCAGCAGTTACAAACGGGACAGGGGGCTTGAAGACACTGAAGCTTTCTTT.

The CDR3 reads CASSSGRVAGTDTQYF. In DNA form, the CDR3 reads TGCGCCAGCAGCTCCGGACGGGTGGCCGGCACAGATACGCAGTATTTT. The J gene is TRBJ2-3, the V gene TRBV5-1, with D unclear. From germline, CDR1 is SGHRS and CDR2 YFSETQ. Trimming removed 3 bases at V and 1 base at J, with 15 bases between. This CDR3 has 16 amino acids.